This TCR beta chain was sequenced for a study of OX40 agonist ivuxolimab in advanced cancers. Profiling relied on immunoSEQ multiplex PCR, and the TCRdb table lists in-frame clones only, not all of them. The sample shows roughly 30,000 clones, around nine tenths of them seen only once. This CDR3 is 13 amino acids long. Trimming cost V 6 bases and J 9 bases, with 15 bases left between them. Germline CDR1 MNHEY, CDR2 SMNVEV (reference sequence). This clonotype originated in an adult with an advanced solid tumor such as melanoma, head and neck, liver or kidney cancer. The sequencing used CD4+ or CD8+ T cells sorted from blood, collected in a trial of the OX40 agonist ivuxolimab. The chain employs TRBV27 and TRBJ2-1; D is possibly TRBD1 (6 bases). The CDR3 spells CASSYRQALEQFF. In DNA, the CDR3 is TGTGCCAGCAGCTACAGACAGGCGCTTGAGCAGTTCTTC.